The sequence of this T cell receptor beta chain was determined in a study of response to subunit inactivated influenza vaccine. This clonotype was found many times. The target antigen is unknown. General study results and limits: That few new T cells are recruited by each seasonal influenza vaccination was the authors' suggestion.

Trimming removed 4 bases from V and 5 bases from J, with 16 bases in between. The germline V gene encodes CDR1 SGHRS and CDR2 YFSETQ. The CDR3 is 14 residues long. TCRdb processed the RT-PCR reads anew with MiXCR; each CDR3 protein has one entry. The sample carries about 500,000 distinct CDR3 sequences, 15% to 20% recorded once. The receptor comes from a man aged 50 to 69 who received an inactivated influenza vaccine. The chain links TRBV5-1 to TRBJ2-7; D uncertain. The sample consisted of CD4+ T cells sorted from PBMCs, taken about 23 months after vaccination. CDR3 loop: CASSSDIPPHEQYF. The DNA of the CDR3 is TGCGCCAGCAGCAGTGACATCCCCCCTCACGAGCAGTACTTC.